Presented here are 22 T cell receptor beta chains from one specimen sequenced in a study of T cell repertoires in cytomegalovirus infection. Via MiXCR, TCRdb re-called the reads, giving one row per CDR3 protein. Among about 83,000 distinct CDR3 sequences listed, approximately 43% were seen once. Antigens of these TCRs are unknown. The sample was CD8+ T cells from cultured PBMCs, taken from culture after CMV antigen stimulation. The receptor source for this set is a human donor in good health (CMV status not recorded). Some clones in this sample may be carry-over from other donors' samples.

This clonotype appeared a few times. V and J are TRBV7-2 and TRBJ2-1; D gene unclear. Germline V gene data show CDR1 as SGHTA and CDR2 as FQGNSA. The CDR3 consists of 14 residues. V was clipped by 6 bases and J by 5 bases, with 14 bases between them. The CDR3 DNA reads TGTGCCAGCAGTTGGGTAGGGATAGACAATGAGCAGTTCTTC. Its translation: CASSWVGIDNEQFF. Full variable domain (remainder filled in from reference TRBV7-2 and TRBJ2-1): GAGVSQSPSNKVTEKGKDVELRCDPISGHTALYWYRQSLGQGLEFLIYFQGNSAPDKSGLPSDRFSAERTGGSVSTLTIQRTQQEDSAVYLCASSWVGIDNEQFFGPGTRLTVL.

In this sample, this clonotype turned up a few times. This sequence joins TRBV12-3 or TRBV12-4 and TRBJ1-6; D is possibly TRBD1 (5 bases). The V and J ends lost 4 bases and 0 bases respectively, with 13 bases between them. The CDR3 contains 17 residues. CDR3 DNA: TGTGCCAGCAGTTCAAGCGGGGGGAGCTCCTATAATTCACCCCTCCACTTT. Its protein is CASSSSGGSSYNSPLHF.

The V and J genes are TRBV7-6 and TRBJ2-7; weak D call: TRBD1 (6 bases). V was clipped by 5 bases and J by 2 bases, with 19 bases between them. The CDR3 has 16 residues. Germline V gives CDR1 SGHVS, CDR2 FNYEAQ. CDR3 in DNA: TGTGCCAGCAGCGGAGGAACCTACAGGGAACCCTACGAGCAGTACTTC. Its protein is CASSGGTYREPYEQYF.

This clonotype was observed once. This rearrangement joins TRBV9 to TRBJ1-2, with 9 bases matching TRBD1. This CDR3 spans 17 amino acids. Trimming took 3 bases from V and 6 from J; bases not matched to a gene: 15. The V gene's germline CDR1 is SGDLS and CDR2 YYNGEE. This CDR3 reads CASSARTGDRGENGYTF. CDR3 DNA sequence: TGTGCCAGCAGCGCCCGGACAGGGGATAGGGGGGAGAATGGCTACACCTTC.

This rearrangement joins TRBV7-8 to TRBJ2-7, with D uncertain. V lost 4 bases and J 5 bases, leaving 15 bases between the germline ends. The CDR3 sequence is 14 residues long. Germline V gene data show CDR1 as SGHVS and CDR2 as FQNEAQ. CDR3 DNA sequence: TGTGCCAGCAGCTGCGCCACCCATGGCGACGAGCAGTACTTC. Its translation is CASSCATHGDEQYF. Full variable domain (remainder filled in from reference TRBV7-8 and TRBJ2-7): GAGVSQSPRYKVAKRGQDVALRCDPISGHVSLFWYQQALGQGPEFLTYFQNEAQLDKSGLPSDRFFAERPEGSVSTLKIQRTQQEDSAVYLCASSCATHGDEQYFGPGTRLTVT.

This clonotype has just a few counts. The chain combines TRBV7-9 with TRBJ2-6; D is undetermined. Deletions cut 6 bases from V and 0 bases from J, with 6 bases between. The CDR3 is made up of 14 amino acids. Germline-derived CDR1 and CDR2 are SEHNR and FQNEAQ (reference sequence). CDR3 protein: CASRYSSGANVLTF. The CDR3 nucleotides are TGTGCCAGCAGATACAGCTCTGGGGCCAACGTCCTGACTTTC. The whole variable domain, filled in from reference TRBV7-9 and TRBJ2-6, reads DTGVSQNPRHKITKRGQNVTFRCDPISEHNRLYWYRQTLGQGPEFLTYFQNEAQLEKSRLLSDRFSAERPKGSFSTLEIQRTEQGDSAMYLCASRYSSGANVLTFGAGSRLTVL.

The gene calls are TRBV7-8 and TRBJ2-7; D possibly corresponds to TRBD2 (5 bases). V gave up 3 bases and J gave up 6 bases, with 15 bases separating them. The CDR3 runs 14 residues. Germline V gene data show CDR1 as SGHVS and CDR2 as FQNEAQ. CDR3 DNA sequence: TGTGCCAGCAGCTTCCAAGCTCGGGGATCCGAGCAGTACTTC. This gives the protein CASSFQARGSEQYF.

This clonotype was recorded many times. The chain combines TRBV7-8 with TRBJ2-1; D call uncertain. This CDR3 has 16 amino acids. Trimming removed 5 bases from V and 1 base from J, with 15 bases in between. Germline assignment: CDR1 SGHVS and CDR2 FQNEAQ. The CDR3 region has the DNA TGTGCCAGCAGCCTAGAAACGAGTTGGTCCTACAATGAGCAGTTCTTC. Encoded protein: CASSLETSWSYNEQFF.

The chain uses TRBV7-8 and TRBJ1-3; no clear D. CDR3 length: 12 amino acids. The germline CDR1 and CDR2 sequences are SGHVS and FQNEAQ. V gave up 5 bases and J gave up 7 bases, with 9 bases separating them. The CDR3 DNA reads TGTGCCAGCAGCCACCCGGGGAACACCATATATTTT. This encodes CASSHPGNTIYF.

CDR3 DNA: TGTGCCAGCAGCCCCTCTAGCGGGGGTTCCTACGAGCAGTACTTC. Amino acids: CASSPSSGGSYEQYF. This chain links TRBV7-3 with TRBJ2-7; TRBD2 matches 10 bases. The ends lost 5 bases at V and 1 base at J; junction bases unmatched: 5. The length of the CDR3 is 15 residues. Germline CDR1 reads SGHTA; CDR2 reads FQGTGA.

This clonotype has more than one count but fewer than ten. This chain joins TRBV5-1 and TRBJ2-1; no clear D gene. Trimming removed 0 bases from V and 3 bases from J, with 7 bases in between. The CDR3 has 14 amino acids. Germline V lookup: CDR1 SGHRS, CDR2 YFSETQ. CDR3 DNA: TGCGCCAGCAGCTTGGATGGGGTCTACAATGAGCAGTTCTTC. Translated, it gives CASSLDGVYNEQFF.

V gene TRBV6-5 combines with J gene TRBJ1-2; weak D call: TRBD1 (5 bases). Looked up from germline, CDR1 is MNHEY and CDR2 is SVGAGI. Trimming took off 3 bases at V and 0 bases at J, with 17 bases between the two ends. The CDR3 contains 17 residues. CDR3 nucleotides: TGTGCCAGCAGTTATATCTCCGTGACAGTACCTAACTATGGCTACACCTTC. This sequence encodes CASSYISVTVPNYGYTF.

This clonotype came up a few times. The chain links TRBV7-6 to TRBJ1-6, with D unresolved. Trimming stripped 4 bases from V and 6 bases from J, with 7 bases between. The CDR3 extends over 13 amino acids. Germline CDR1 is SGHVS and CDR2 is FNYEAQ. DNA of the CDR3: TGTGCCAGCAGCTCCGGTGGTAATTCACCCCTCCACTTT. This encodes CASSSGGNSPLHF.

This clonotype was observed a few times. V is TRBV7-9 and J is TRBJ2-2; 11 bases map to TRBD2. Looked up from germline, CDR1 is SEHNR and CDR2 is FQNEAQ (reference sequence). V lost 6 bases and J lost 6; bases outside the gene matches: 12. The CDR3 has 17 amino acids. The CDR3 is CASRSQTSGKTAGELFF. The CDR3 DNA reads TGTGCCAGCAGATCTCAGACTAGCGGGAAAACGGCCGGGGAGCTGTTTTTT.

This clonotype has only a few counts. V usage is TRBV4-1 and J usage is TRBJ1-2; D not resolved. The length of the CDR3 is 17 residues. Trimming cost V 4 bases and J 0 bases, with 18 bases left between them. Germline CDR1 reads MGHRA; CDR2 reads YSYEKL. The DNA for the CDR3 is TGCGCCAGCAGCCGCCAAGGGCCGGGTTTAGCTAACTATGGCTACACCTTC. This sequence encodes CASSRQGPGLANYGYTF.

This clonotype occurred a few times. This CDR3 reads CASSPKARGYEQFF. The CDR3 DNA is TGTGCCAGCAGCCCAAAGGCCAGGGGTTATGAGCAGTTCTTC. This sequence joins TRBV7-9 and TRBJ2-1; possibly TRBD1 for D (6 bases). This CDR3 contains 14 residues. Looked up from germline, CDR1 is SEHNR and CDR2 is FQNEAQ (reference sequence). With 5 bases removed from V and 8 bases from J, the gap between germline ends came to 16 bases.

The chain links TRBV12-3 or TRBV12-4 to TRBJ1-2; 7 bases fit TRBD1. The CDR3 sequence is 14 residues long. The junction had 11 bases not matched to a gene; V was cut back by 5 bases and J by 8 bases. The CDR3 region has the DNA TGTGCCAGCAGTGAAATTGACAGGGTGGACGGCTACACCTTC. Translating gives CASSEIDRVDGYTF.

There are a few counts of this clonotype. The chain employs TRBV20-1 and TRBJ1-6; maybe TRBD1 (6 bases). The CDR3 covers 12 residues. CDR1 DFQATT and CDR2 SNEGSKA come from the germline V gene (reference sequence). The CDR3 nucleotides are TGCACCGCAGGGGAACGGAATTCACCCCTCCACTTT. It translates to CTAGERNSPLHF.

The chain uses TRBV6-5 and TRBJ2-1; weak D call: TRBD2 (6 bases). This CDR3 contains 15 residues. V lost 4 bases, J lost 5 bases, and 15 bases lay in between. In germline, CDR1 is MNHEY, CDR2 SVGAGI. CDR3 region: CASSSPGLGDNEQFF. The CDR3 coding sequence is TGTGCCAGCAGTTCCCCGGGACTGGGGGACAATGAGCAGTTCTTC.

The CDR3 nucleotides are TGTGCCAGCAGCGTAGGCCGACTCTCCTACGAGCAGTACTTC. The encoded protein is CASSVGRLSYEQYF. This sequence joins TRBV9 and TRBJ2-7; D gene unclear. Trimming removed 0 bases at V and 0 bases at J, with 7 bases between. Germline lookup yields CDR1 SGDLS and CDR2 YYNGEE. This CDR3 has 14 residues.

This clonotype was recorded only once. This sequence joins TRBV14 and TRBJ1-6, with a tentative D call TRBD1 (5 bases). Germline assignment: CDR1 SGHDN and CDR2 FVKESK. This CDR3 has 13 amino acids. V dropped 0 bases and J dropped 13 bases, with 10 bases sitting between them. The CDR3 nucleotides read TGTGCCAGCAGCCAAGAACGAGGGACCCCCCTCCACTTT. Residues: CASSQERGTPLHF. Based on the CDR3 plus reference TRBV14 and TRBJ1-6, the full variable domain is EAGVTQFPSHSVIEKGQTVTLRCDPISGHDNLYWYRRVMGKEIKFLLHFVKESKQDESGMPNNRFLAERTGGTYSTLKVQPAELEDSGVYFCASSQERGTPLHFGNGTRLTVT.

The rearrangement joins TRBV19 to TRBJ1-1, with 7 bases identical to TRBD1. Germline V gene sequence: CDR1 LNHDA, CDR2 SQIVND (reference sequence). J was trimmed by 3 bases and V by 11 bases; bases with no gene match: 9. CDR3 size: 13 residues. The CDR3 nucleotides read TGTGCCGCATCCGTCGACAGGGACACTGAAGCTTTCTTT. Its translation is CAASVDRDTEAFF.